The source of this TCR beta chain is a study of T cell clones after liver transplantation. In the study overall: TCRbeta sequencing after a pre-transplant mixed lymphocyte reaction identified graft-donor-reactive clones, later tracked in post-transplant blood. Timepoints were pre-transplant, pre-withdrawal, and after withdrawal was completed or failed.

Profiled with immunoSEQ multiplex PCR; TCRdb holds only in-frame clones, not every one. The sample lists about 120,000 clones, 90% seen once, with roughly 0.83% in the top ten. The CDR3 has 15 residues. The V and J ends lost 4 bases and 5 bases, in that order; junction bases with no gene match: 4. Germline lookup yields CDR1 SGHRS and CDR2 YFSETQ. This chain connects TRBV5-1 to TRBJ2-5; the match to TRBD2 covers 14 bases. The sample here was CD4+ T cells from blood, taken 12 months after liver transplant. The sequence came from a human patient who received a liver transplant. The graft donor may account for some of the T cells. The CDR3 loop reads CASSLGLAGVETQYF. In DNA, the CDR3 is TGCGCCAGCAGCCTGGGACTAGCGGGAGTGGAGACCCAGTACTTC.